The 26 T cell receptor beta chains reported below all come from one sample, sequenced in a study of CD8 T cells in ankylosing spondylitis. Points from the study as a whole: Made up of fewer than ten highly homologous variants, a TCR beta motif appeared characteristic of ankylosing spondylitis blood.

TCRdb reprocessed the 5' RACE reads with MiXCR, giving one entry per CDR3 protein. The repertoire holds around 540,000 distinct CDR3 sequences, with roughly 13% as singletons. Antigens of these TCRs are unknown. The sample taken for sequencing was blood, either unsorted or a sorted T cell fraction (not recorded which). The receptors originated from a male donor with ankylosing spondylitis.

This clonotype came up many times. This rearrangement joins TRBV12-3 or TRBV12-4 to TRBJ2-3; 7 positions match TRBD1. Unmatched junction bases numbered 6, after V lost 2 bases and J lost 4 bases. There are 15 residues in the CDR3. DNA for the CDR3: TGTGCCAGCAGTTTAAGACAGGGTGGCGCAGATACGCAGTATTTT. Translated, it gives CASSLRQGGADTQYF.

The chain has TRBV6-6 and TRBJ2-1, with D maybe TRBD1 (6 bases). The CDR3 has 13 residues. Germline V CDR1 and CDR2: MNHNY, SVGAGI (reference sequence). Trimming removed 7 bases from V and 2 bases from J, with 9 bases in between. Here the CDR3 reads CASTGAAYNEQFF. CDR3 bases: TGTGCCAGCACAGGGGCGGCCTACAATGAGCAGTTCTTC.

This rearrangement joins TRBV29-1 to TRBJ2-7; TRBD1 aligns across 8 bases. Losses at the gene ends were 1 base for V and 3 bases for J; bases not matched to a gene: 2. CDR1 SQVTM and CDR2 ANQGSEA come from the germline V gene. This CDR3 comprises 13 residues. The CDR3 bases are TGCAGCGTTGAAGCAGGGACAGGCTACGAGCAGTACTTC. Translating it yields CSVEAGTGYEQYF.

The sample holds a few counts of this clonotype. The V gene is TRBV5-1, the J gene TRBJ2-7; D ambiguous. This CDR3 contains 13 residues. The V end lost 4 bases, the J end lost 0 bases, and 8 bases lay between the germline ends. Looked up from germline, CDR1 is SGHRS and CDR2 is YFSETQ. The CDR3 loop reads CASSDELSYEQYF. For the CDR3, the DNA is TGCGCCAGCAGCGATGAACTCTCCTACGAGCAGTACTTC.

CDR3 DNA: TGTGCCAGCAGTTTAGGGGGACAGAGCAATCAGCCCCAGCATTTT. Protein product: CASSLGGQSNQPQHF. The rearrangement uses TRBV12-3 or TRBV12-4 and TRBJ1-5, with TRBD1 matching over 7 bases. The CDR3 length is 15 residues. J lost 1 base, V lost 1 base, and 1 base had no gene match.

This clonotype was counted between two and nine times. The chain links TRBV3-1 to TRBJ2-3, with D uncertain. The V end lost 2 bases, the J end lost 2 bases, and 11 bases lay between the germline ends. In germline, CDR1 is LGHDT, CDR2 YNNKEL (reference sequence). This CDR3 has 15 residues. CDR3 coding DNA: TGTGCCAGCAGCCAACTCGCTGGGCACACAGATACGCAGTATTTT. Its protein product is CASSQLAGHTDTQYF.

The chain uses TRBV12-3 or TRBV12-4 and TRBJ2-5; D remains unclear. The CDR3 is made up of 12 amino acids. Trimming took off 8 bases at V and 1 base at J, with 8 bases between the two ends. This chain's CDR3 is CASGRIQETQYF. In DNA form, the CDR3 reads TGTGCCAGCGGTCGTATCCAAGAGACCCAGTACTTC.

The chain couples TRBV7-2 to TRBJ1-2; D uncertain. Germline V CDR1 and CDR2: SGHTA, FQGNSA. CDR3 length equals 14 residues. The ends were cut back, 2 bases at V and 6 bases at J, with 13 bases in the middle. CDR3 DNA sequence: TGTGCCAGCAGCTTAATGGAAGGTCTACATGGCTACACCTTC. This sequence encodes CASSLMEGLHGYTF. Full variable domain (outside the CDR3, taken from reference TRBV7-2 and TRBJ1-2): GAGVSQSPSNKVTEKGKDVELRCDPISGHTALYWYRQSLGQGLEFLIYFQGNSAPDKSGLPSDRFSAERTGGSVSTLTIQRTQQEDSAVYLCASSLMEGLHGYTFGSGTRLTVV.

This clonotype was observed at least ten times. The chain couples TRBV9 to TRBJ2-1, with 12 bases aligning to TRBD2. This CDR3 is built from 14 residues. After removal of 5 bases from V and 5 bases from J, the junction contained 2 bases not matched to a gene. Germline loops: CDR1 SGDLS, CDR2 YYNGEE. CDR3 in amino acids: CASRLAGGNNEQFF. Written as DNA, the CDR3 is TGTGCCAGCAGACTAGCGGGAGGAAACAATGAGCAGTTCTTC.

This clonotype has just a few counts. The chain is built from TRBV4-2 and TRBJ1-2; 7 bases are a match to TRBD1. Germline CDR1 and CDR2: LGHNA and YNFKEQ. After removal of 2 bases from V and 3 bases from J, the junction contained 9 bases not matched to a gene. The CDR3 has 16 amino acids. The CDR3, as DNA: TGTGCCAGCAGCCAAAATCACAGGGGTAAGGACTATGGCTACACCTTC. Protein sequence: CASSQNHRGKDYGYTF.

This clonotype appeared a few times. The chain is built from TRBV13 and TRBJ2-2; maybe TRBD2 (5 bases). The V gene lost 5 bases and the J gene lost 3 bases, with 16 bases spanning the gap. The CDR3 spans 16 residues. Per germline, CDR1 PRHDT and CDR2 FYEKMQ (reference sequence). This CDR3 is CASSRRALRDTGELFF. In DNA form, the CDR3 reads TGTGCCAGCAGCCGGCGGGCTTTGCGGGACACCGGGGAGCTGTTTTTT.

The chain links TRBV5-1 to TRBJ1-2, with TRBD1 identical over 8 bases. The V segment lost 5 bases and the J segment 7 bases; nucleotides outside the gene matches: 16. The length of the CDR3 is 16 residues. Germline V gives CDR1 SGHRS, CDR2 YFSETQ. In DNA form, the CDR3 reads TGCGCCAGCAGTTGGAGGACAGGGCGGCAAGTTATTGGCTACACCTTC. The encoded protein is CASSWRTGRQVIGYTF.

The chain links TRBV20-1 to TRBJ1-5; TRBD1 might be the D (6 bases). This CDR3 is 15 amino acids long. The V end was cut by 1 base, the J end by 4 bases, with 14 bases between. Germline V gene lookup returns CDR1 DFQATT and CDR2 SNEGSKA (reference sequence). The CDR3 reads CSARVTGRGNQPQHF. CDR3 DNA sequence: TGCAGTGCTAGAGTCACGGGCAGGGGTAATCAGCCCCAGCATTTT.

This clonotype occurred many times. This chain joins TRBV4-2 and TRBJ1-2; D remains ambiguous. Germline V lookup: CDR1 LGHNA, CDR2 YNFKEQ. V lost 0 bases to trimming and J lost 2 bases, with 7 bases between them. This CDR3 has 14 residues. In nucleotides, the CDR3 is TGTGCCAGCAGCCAAGACCGACAAAACTATGGCTACACCTTC. Translated, it gives CASSQDRQNYGYTF.

In its sample, this clonotype was seen a few times. The chain uses TRBV6-1 and TRBJ1-1; D not resolved. The CDR3 runs 14 residues. V was shortened by 1 base and J by 4 bases, with 10 bases between the two germline ends. The germline CDR1 and CDR2 sequences are MNHNS and SASEGT. The CDR3 DNA reads as TGTGCCAGCAGTGAAGGTCCGGGGAGCACTGAAGCTTTCTTT. It yields the protein CASSEGPGSTEAFF.

This clonotype was picked up a small number of times. The V and J genes are TRBV2 and TRBJ1-2; D may be TRBD1 (6 bases). From germline, CDR1 is SNHLY and CDR2 FYNNEI. V lost 1 base and J lost 4, with 10 bases in between. This CDR3 contains 14 residues. CDR3 loop: CASSEEQGFYGYTF. The CDR3 DNA sequence: TGTGCCAGCAGTGAAGAACAGGGTTTCTATGGCTACACCTTC.

The table lists this clonotype with many counts. The rearrangement joins TRBV3-1 to TRBJ2-4, with D uncertain. The germline gives CDR1 LGHDT, CDR2 YNNKEL (reference sequence). The ends were cut back, 3 bases at V and 8 bases at J, with 11 bases in the middle. This CDR3 region has 13 residues. CDR3 residues: CASSQSLLDIQYF. Here the CDR3 DNA reads TGTGCCAGCAGCCAGAGTCTTTTGGACATTCAGTACTTC. Complete variable domain (other parts from reference TRBV3-1 and TRBJ2-4): DTAVSQTPKYLVTQMGNDKSIKCEQNLGHDTMYWYKQDSKKFLKIMFSYNNKELIINETVPNRFSPKSPDKAHLNLHINSLELGDSAVYFCASSQSLLDIQYFGAGTRLSVL.

The V gene is TRBV3-1, the J gene TRBJ1-5; D unresolved. The CDR3 has 14 amino acids. Germline CDR1 is LGHDT and CDR2 is YNNKEL (reference sequence). Trimming pared 2 bases from V and 4 bases from J, leaving 9 bases between. The CDR3 reads CASSQSGRNQPQHF. CDR3 sequence (DNA): TGTGCCAGCAGCCAAAGCGGGAGAAATCAGCCCCAGCATTTT.

This clonotype showed up just a few times. The chain uses TRBV6-1 and TRBJ2-5; 7 bases map to TRBD1. Germline V gene lookup returns CDR1 MNHNS and CDR2 SASEGT. Trimming removed 5 bases from V and 4 bases from J; junction bases left unmatched: 7. The CDR3 is made up of 14 amino acids. CDR3 bases: TGTGCCAGCAGTCCAAAGGGACAGTTAGAGACCCAGTACTTC. It codes for CASSPKGQLETQYF.

The V and J genes are TRBV2 and TRBJ2-1; 11 bases fit TRBD2. This CDR3 has 12 amino acids. Germline V lookup: CDR1 SNHLY, CDR2 FYNNEI. Trimming took 6 bases from V and 10 from J; bases not matched to a gene: 2. CDR3 in DNA: TGTGCCAGCAGAGGGACTAGCGGAGAGCAGTTCTTC. Protein: CASRGTSGEQFF.

The rearrangement links TRBV6-5 to TRBJ2-1; TRBD1 is a possible D gene (5 bases). The germline V and J ends were trimmed by 0 bases and 0 bases, with 9 bases remaining between them. The CDR3 is 16 amino acids. Germline CDR1 reads MNHEY; CDR2 reads SVGAGI. The CDR3 reads CASSYSRDSSYNEQFF. The CDR3 DNA sequence: TGTGCCAGCAGTTACTCCAGGGATAGCTCCTACAATGAGCAGTTCTTC.

This clonotype has a handful of counts. The rearrangement uses TRBV7-8 and TRBJ2-7; 11 nucleotides agree with TRBD2. The length of the CDR3 is 15 residues. Germline assignment: CDR1 SGHVS and CDR2 FQNEAQ. The J segment lost 2 bases and the V segment lost 7 bases, leaving 7 bases of the junction unmatched. This CDR3 is CASTLLAGETYEQYF. CDR3 DNA: TGTGCCAGCACCCTACTAGCGGGAGAGACCTACGAGCAGTACTTC.

This clonotype was seen a few times. The V call is TRBV20-1, the J call TRBJ1-5; unclear D gene. CDR1 is DFQATT and CDR2 is SNEGSKA in the germline V gene (reference sequence). CDR3 length equals 14 residues. This CDR3 reads CTPRGGVGNQPQHF. CDR3 bases: TGCACCCCGAGAGGTGGTGTTGGCAATCAGCCCCAGCATTTT.

This clonotype was detected only once. The V and J genes are TRBV19 and TRBJ2-1; 13 bases fit TRBD2. J was trimmed by 8 bases and V by 1 base; bases with no gene match: 5. Germline-derived CDR1 and CDR2 are LNHDA and SQIVND (reference sequence). The length of the CDR3 is 16 residues. CDR3 loop: CASSIAWTSGSYEQFF. Here the CDR3 DNA reads TGTGCCAGTAGTATAGCCTGGACTAGCGGGAGCTATGAGCAGTTCTTC.

This clonotype was found many times. V gene TRBV13 combines with J gene TRBJ2-5; possible D gene TRBD1, 6 bases. Germline lookup yields CDR1 PRHDT and CDR2 FYEKMQ (reference sequence). V was cut by 3 bases and J by 4 bases, with 12 bases left in between. This CDR3 spans 14 amino acids. The CDR3 DNA follows: TGTGCCAGCAGCTTGAGGGGGAGTGCAGAGACCCAGTACTTC. This sequence encodes CASSLRGSAETQYF.

V usage is TRBV20-1 and J usage is TRBJ2-7, with 8 bases matching TRBD1. V shed 6 bases, J shed 4 bases, and the junction held 11 bases outside the gene matches. The CDR3 covers 14 residues. The germline V gene encodes CDR1 DFQATT and CDR2 SNEGSKA (reference sequence). For the CDR3, the DNA is TGCAGTGCCAGGGGGCCACGGGAGTTGTACGAGCAGTACTTC. It encodes CSARGPRELYEQYF.